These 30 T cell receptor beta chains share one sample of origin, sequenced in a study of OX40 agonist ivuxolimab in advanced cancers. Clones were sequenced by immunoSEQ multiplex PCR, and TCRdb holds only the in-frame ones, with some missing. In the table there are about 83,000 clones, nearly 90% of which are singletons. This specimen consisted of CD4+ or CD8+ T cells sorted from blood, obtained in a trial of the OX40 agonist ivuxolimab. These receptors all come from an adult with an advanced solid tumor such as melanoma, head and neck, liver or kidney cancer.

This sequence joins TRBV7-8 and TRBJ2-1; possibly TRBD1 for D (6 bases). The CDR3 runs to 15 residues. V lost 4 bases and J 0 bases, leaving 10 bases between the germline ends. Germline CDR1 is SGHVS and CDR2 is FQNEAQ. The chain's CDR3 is CASSSRDTSYNEQFF. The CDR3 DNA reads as TGTGCCAGCAGCTCCCGGGACACCTCCTACAATGAGCAGTTCTTC.

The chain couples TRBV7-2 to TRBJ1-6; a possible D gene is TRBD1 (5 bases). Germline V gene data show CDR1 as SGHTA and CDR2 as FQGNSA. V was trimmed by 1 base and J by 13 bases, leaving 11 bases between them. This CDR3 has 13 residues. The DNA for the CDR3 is TGTGCCAGCAGCTTAGATTTCGGGGCTCCCCTCCACTTT. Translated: CASSLDFGAPLHF.

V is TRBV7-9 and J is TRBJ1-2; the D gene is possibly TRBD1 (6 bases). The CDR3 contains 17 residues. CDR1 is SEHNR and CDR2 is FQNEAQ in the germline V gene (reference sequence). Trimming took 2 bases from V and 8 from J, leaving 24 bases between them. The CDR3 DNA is TGTGCCAGCAGCTTATTCCCCCCAGCGGGGGGCCATCACGGCTACACCTTC. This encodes CASSLFPPAGGHHGYTF.

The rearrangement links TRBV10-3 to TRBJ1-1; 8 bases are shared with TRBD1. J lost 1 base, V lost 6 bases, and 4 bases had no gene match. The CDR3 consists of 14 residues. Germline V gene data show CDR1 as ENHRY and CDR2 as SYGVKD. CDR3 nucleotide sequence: TGTGCCATCAGGGCGACAGGGGCGAACACTGAAGCTTTCTTT. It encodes CAIRATGANTEAFF.

The CDR3 DNA sequence: TGTGCCATCAGTGAGATGGCAGGGAGAGGGAACACTGAAGCTTTCTTT. Protein: CAISEMAGRGNTEAFF. The rearrangement joins TRBV10-3 to TRBJ1-1, with D perhaps matching TRBD1 (5 bases). V lost 2 bases and J lost 1, with 14 bases in between. Germline CDR1 and CDR2: ENHRY and SYGVKD. The CDR3 spans 16 residues.

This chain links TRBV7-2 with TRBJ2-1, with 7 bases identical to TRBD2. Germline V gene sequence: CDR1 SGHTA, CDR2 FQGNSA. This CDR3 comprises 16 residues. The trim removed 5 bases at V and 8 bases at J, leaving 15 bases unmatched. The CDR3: CASSLNPGLPTDEQFF. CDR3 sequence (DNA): TGTGCCAGCAGCCTAAACCCGGGACTACCAACGGATGAGCAGTTCTTC.

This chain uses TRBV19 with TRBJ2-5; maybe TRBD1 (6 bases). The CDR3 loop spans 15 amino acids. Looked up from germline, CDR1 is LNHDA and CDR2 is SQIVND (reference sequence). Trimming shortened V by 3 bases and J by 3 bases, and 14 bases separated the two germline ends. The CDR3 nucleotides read TGTGCCAGTAGTATGTTAGGGGGTTTCGAAGAGACCCAGTACTTC. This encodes CASSMLGGFEETQYF.

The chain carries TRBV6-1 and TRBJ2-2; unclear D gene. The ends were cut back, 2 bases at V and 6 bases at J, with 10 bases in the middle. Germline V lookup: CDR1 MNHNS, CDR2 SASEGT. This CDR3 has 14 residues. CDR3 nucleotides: TGTGCCAGCAGTGAACCTACTACGCCCGGGGAGCTGTTTTTT. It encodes CASSEPTTPGELFF.

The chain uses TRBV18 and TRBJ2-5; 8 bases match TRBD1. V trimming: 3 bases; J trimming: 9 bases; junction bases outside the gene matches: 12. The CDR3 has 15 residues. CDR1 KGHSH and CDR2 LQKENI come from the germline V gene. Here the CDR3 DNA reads TGTGCCAGCTCACCCTCGGGACAGGCCGTTTCGGCCCAGTACTTC. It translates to CASSPSGQAVSAQYF. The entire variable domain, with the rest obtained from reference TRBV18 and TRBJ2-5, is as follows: NAGVMQNPRHLVRRRGQEARLRCSPMKGHSHVYWYRQLPEEGLKFMVYLQKENIIDESGMPKERFSAEFPKEGPSILRIQQVVRGDSAAYFCASSPSGQAVSAQYFGPGTRLLVL.

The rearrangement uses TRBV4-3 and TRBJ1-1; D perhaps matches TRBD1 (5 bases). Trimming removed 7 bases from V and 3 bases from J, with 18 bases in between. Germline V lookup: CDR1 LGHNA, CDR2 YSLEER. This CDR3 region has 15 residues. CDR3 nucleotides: TGCGCCAGCACCCCTGTCGGGGGTGTGGACACTGAAGCTTTCTTT. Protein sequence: CASTPVGGVDTEAFF.

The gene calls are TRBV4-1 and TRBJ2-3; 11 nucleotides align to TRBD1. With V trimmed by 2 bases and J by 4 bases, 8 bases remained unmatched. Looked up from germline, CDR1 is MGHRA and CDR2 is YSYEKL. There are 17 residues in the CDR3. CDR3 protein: CASSQYPGQGGADTQYF. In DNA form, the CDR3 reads TGCGCCAGCAGCCAATATCCGGGACAGGGGGGCGCAGATACGCAGTATTTT.

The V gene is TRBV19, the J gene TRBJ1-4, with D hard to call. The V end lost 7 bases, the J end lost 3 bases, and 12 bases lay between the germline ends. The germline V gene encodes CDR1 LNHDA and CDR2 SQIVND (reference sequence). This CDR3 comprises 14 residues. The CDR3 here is CASNRMGANEKLFF. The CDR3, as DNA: TGTGCCAGTAATAGGATGGGTGCTAATGAAAAACTGTTTTTT.

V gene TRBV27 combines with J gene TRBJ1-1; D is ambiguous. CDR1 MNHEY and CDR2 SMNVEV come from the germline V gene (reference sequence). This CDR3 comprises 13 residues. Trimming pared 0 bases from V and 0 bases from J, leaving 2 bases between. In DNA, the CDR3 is TGTGCCAGCAGTTTATCCGTGAACACTGAAGCTTTCTTT. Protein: CASSLSVNTEAFF.

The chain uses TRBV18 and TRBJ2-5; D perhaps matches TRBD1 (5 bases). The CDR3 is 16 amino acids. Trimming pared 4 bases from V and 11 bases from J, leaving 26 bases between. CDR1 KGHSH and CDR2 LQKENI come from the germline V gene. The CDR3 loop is CASSLLDDRPPRLQYF. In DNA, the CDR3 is TGTGCCAGCTCACTATTAGATGACAGACCACCGAGACTTCAGTACTTC.

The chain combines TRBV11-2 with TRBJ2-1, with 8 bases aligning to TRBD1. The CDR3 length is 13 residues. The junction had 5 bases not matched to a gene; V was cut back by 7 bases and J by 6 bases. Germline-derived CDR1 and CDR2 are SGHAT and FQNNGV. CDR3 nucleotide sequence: TGTGCCAGCACCGGACAGGGCATCAATGAGCAGTTCTTC. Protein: CASTGQGINEQFF.

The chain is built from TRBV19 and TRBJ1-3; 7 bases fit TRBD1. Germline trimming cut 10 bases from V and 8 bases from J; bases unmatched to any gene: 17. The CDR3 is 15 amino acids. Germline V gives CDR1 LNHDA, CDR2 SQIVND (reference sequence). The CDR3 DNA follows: TGTGCCACCCGACAGGGTAACTGGATTGAGGACACCATATATTTT. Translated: CATRQGNWIEDTIYF.

The CDR3 loop reads CASSRDGPQHF. CDR3 bases: TGTGCCAGCAGTAGGGACGGTCCCCAGCATTTT. V and J are TRBV28 and TRBJ1-5, with D possibly TRBD1 on 5 matching bases. Germline assignment: CDR1 MDHEN and CDR2 SYDVKM. The CDR3 loop spans 11 amino acids. Trimming removed 5 bases at V and 10 bases at J, with 9 bases between.

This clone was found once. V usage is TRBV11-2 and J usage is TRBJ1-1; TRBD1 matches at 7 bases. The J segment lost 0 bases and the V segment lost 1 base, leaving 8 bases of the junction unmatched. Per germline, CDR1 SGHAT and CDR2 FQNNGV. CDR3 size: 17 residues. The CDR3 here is CASSLVEDRRLNTEAFF. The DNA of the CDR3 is TGTGCCAGCAGCTTAGTTGAGGACAGGCGATTGAACACTGAAGCTTTCTTT. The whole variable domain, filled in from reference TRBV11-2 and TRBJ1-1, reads EAGVAQSPRYKIIEKRQSVAFWCNPISGHATLYWYQQILGQGPKLLIQFQNNGVVDDSQLPKDRFSAERLKGVDSTLKIQPAKLEDSAVYLCASSLVEDRRLNTEAFFGQGTRLTVV.

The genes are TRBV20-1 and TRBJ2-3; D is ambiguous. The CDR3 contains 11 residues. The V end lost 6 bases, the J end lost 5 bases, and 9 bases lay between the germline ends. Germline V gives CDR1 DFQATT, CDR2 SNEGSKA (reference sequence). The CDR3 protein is CSALPEDTQYF. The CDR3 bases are TGCAGTGCCCTCCCAGAAGATACGCAGTATTTT.

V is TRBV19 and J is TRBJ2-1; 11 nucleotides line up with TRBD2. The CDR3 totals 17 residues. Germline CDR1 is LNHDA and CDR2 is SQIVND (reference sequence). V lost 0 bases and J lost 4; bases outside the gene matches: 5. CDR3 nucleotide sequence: TGTGCCAGTAGTATAGATGGGACTAGCGGAAAATACAATGAGCAGTTCTTC. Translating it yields CASSIDGTSGKYNEQFF.

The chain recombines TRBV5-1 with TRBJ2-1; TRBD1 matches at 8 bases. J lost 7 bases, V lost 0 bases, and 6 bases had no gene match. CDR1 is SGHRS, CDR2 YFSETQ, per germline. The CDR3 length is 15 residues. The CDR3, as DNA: TGCGCCAGCAGCTTGGAGAACAGGGGGACAAATGAGCAGTTCTTC. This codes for CASSLENRGTNEQFF.

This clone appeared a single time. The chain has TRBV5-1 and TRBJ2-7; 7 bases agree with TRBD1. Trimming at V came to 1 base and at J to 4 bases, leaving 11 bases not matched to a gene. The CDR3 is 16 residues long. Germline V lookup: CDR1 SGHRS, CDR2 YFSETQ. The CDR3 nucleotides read TGCGCCAGCAGCTTGAGCGACAGGGCCCTCGGGTACGAGCAGTACTTC. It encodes CASSLSDRALGYEQYF.

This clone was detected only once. This chain's CDR3 is CASSLTGDYNEQFF. In nucleotides, the CDR3 is TGCGCCAGCAGCTTAACAGGTGACTACAATGAGCAGTTCTTC. This chain joins TRBV5-1 and TRBJ2-1; TRBD1 might be the D (5 bases). The CDR3 is made up of 14 amino acids. Looked up from germline, CDR1 is SGHRS and CDR2 is YFSETQ. V lost 2 bases and J lost 3, with 9 bases in between.

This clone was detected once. The CDR3 loop reads CATRQTLNTEAFF. The CDR3 region has the DNA TGTGCCACCCGACAGACCCTGAACACTGAAGCTTTCTTT. This chain joins TRBV6-1 and TRBJ1-1; D is perhaps TRBD1 (5 bases). Per germline, CDR1 MNHNS and CDR2 SASEGT. V was cut by 10 bases and J by 0 bases, with 12 bases left in between. This CDR3 region has 13 residues.

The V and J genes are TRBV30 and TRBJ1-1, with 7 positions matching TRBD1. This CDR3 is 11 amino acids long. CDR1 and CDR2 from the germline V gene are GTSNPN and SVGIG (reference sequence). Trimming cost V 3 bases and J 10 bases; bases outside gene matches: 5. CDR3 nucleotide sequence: TGTGCCTGGAGAGGTCAGGGGGTAGCTTTCTTT. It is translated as CAWRGQGVAFF.

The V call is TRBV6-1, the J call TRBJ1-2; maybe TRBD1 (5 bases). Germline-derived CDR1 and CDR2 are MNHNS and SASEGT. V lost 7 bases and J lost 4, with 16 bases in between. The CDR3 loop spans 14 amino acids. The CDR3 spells CASTGGFLLYGYTF. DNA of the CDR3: TGTGCCAGCACGGGGGGTTTTCTTCTCTATGGCTACACCTTC.

CDR3 DNA sequence: TGTGCCAGCAGCTCGACTAGACAGACCCAGTACTTC. This sequence encodes CASSSTRQTQYF. V usage is TRBV7-2 and J usage is TRBJ2-5, with D possibly being TRBD2 (6 bases). The V gene's germline CDR1 is SGHTA and CDR2 FQGNSA. V lost 4 bases and J 6 bases, leaving 9 bases between the germline ends. The CDR3 is 12 residues long.

The CDR3 DNA sequence: TGTGCCAGCAGCTCCAGGGTTCCGGATGAGCAGTTCTTC. Translating it yields CASSSRVPDEQFF. This rearrangement joins TRBV5-4 to TRBJ2-1, with D maybe TRBD1 (5 bases). From germline, CDR1 is SGHNT and CDR2 YYREEE (reference sequence). Trimming shortened V by 3 bases and J by 8 bases, and 12 bases separated the two germline ends. The CDR3 covers 13 residues. The whole variable domain, filled in from reference TRBV5-4 and TRBJ2-1, reads ETGVTQSPTHLIKTRGQQVTLRCSSQSGHNTVSWYQQALGQGPQFIFQYYREEENGRGNFPPRFSGLQFPNYSSELNVNALELDDSALYLCASSSRVPDEQFFGPGTRLTVL.

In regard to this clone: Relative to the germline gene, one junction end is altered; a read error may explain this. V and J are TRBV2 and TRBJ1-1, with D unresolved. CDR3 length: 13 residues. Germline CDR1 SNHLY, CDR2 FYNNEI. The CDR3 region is CASRTTVNTEAFF. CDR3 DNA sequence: TGTGCCAGCAGGACTACAGTGAATACTGAAGCTTTCTTT.

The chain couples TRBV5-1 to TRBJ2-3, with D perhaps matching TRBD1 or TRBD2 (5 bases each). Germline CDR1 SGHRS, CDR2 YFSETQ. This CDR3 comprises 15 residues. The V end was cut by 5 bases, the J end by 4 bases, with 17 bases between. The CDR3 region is CASRSVWGRADTQYF. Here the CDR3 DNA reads TGCGCCAGCAGGTCCGTTTGGGGGAGAGCAGATACGCAGTATTTT.